This TCR beta chain was documented in a study of blood T cells in healthy people across ages. Unmatched junction bases numbered 8, after V lost 4 bases and J lost 3 bases. This CDR3 is built from 18 residues. The germline CDR1 and CDR2 sequences are SGHTA and FQGNSA. Sample-barcoded 5' priming and a J-beta primer mix drove a second PCR of roughly 7 to 11 cycles. TCRdb ran MiXCR on the 5' RACE reads and lists one entry per CDR3 protein. Of 650,000 to 950,000 distinct CDR3 sequences in the sample, around two fifths were seen once. This clonotype has at least ten counts. Collection of ten milliliters of peripheral blood was performed for each donor.

The chain employs TRBV7-2 and TRBJ2-5; 16 bases match TRBD2. This sequence was found in a man aged 55-75 years in good health. The sequencing input was blood. CDR3 region: CASSSPGLAGGLKETQYF. CDR3 bases: TGTGCCAGCAGCTCGCCGGGACTAGCGGGGGGGCTAAAAGAGACCCAGTACTTC.